The rows below give T cell receptor beta chains drawn from one sample of a study of blood T cell repertoires in COVID-19. Assay used: immunoSEQ multiplex PCR; TCRdb lists only in-frame clones, some missing. This sample carries about 260,000 clones, about 87% of them seen once, and the ten largest clones take roughly 3.9%. The sequencing sample was made of peripheral blood. These receptors all stem from a woman in her forties with acute or convalescent COVID-19. The CDR3 runs from the conserved cysteine through the conserved F or W. A D gene is named only where the DNA matches it firmly. Size is stated for part of the rows, as once, few or many counts, or as a class when the clone is expanded.

V gene | D gene | clone size | CDR3 protein
TRBV5-1 | NA | NA | CASSLEAGYNQPQHF
TRBV30 | NA | NA | CASDSVPYGYTF
TRBV4-1 | NA | NA | CASSQAAATSNTEAFF
TRBV27 | TRBD1 | NA | CASGPWTGLAKNIQYF
TRBV2 | TRBD1 | NA | CASSRQGAVETQYF
TRBV11-2 | TRBD2 | NA | CASSLAAGDHNEQFF
TRBV7-8 | NA | NA | CASSSGGDPYGYTF
TRBV12-3/TRBV12-4 | TRBD1 | NA | CASRLTGEDGYTF
TRBV7-9 | TRBD1 | NA | CASSLEGAAGNTIYF
TRBV28 | TRBD1 | NA | CASSLFGTGAGRGKLFF
TRBV6-5 | NA | few | CASKAGHTGHYGYTF